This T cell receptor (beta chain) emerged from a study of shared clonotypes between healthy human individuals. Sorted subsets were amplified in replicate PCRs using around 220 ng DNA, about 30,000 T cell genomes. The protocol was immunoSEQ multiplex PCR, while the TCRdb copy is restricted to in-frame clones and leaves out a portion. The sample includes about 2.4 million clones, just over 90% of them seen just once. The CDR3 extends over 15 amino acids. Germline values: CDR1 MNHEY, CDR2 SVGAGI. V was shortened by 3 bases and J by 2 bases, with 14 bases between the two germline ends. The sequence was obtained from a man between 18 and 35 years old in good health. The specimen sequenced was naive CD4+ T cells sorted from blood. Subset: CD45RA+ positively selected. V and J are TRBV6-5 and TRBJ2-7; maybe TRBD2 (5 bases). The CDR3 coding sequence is TGTGCCAGCAGTTATCAGAGGGAGAGGGCCTACGAGCAGTACTTC. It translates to CASSYQRERAYEQYF.